This T cell receptor beta chain was sequenced for a study of blood T cell repertoires in COVID-19. Study details: The analysed material was cDNA or gDNA that came from T cells, B-cell-depleted T cells, or PBMCs.

Original processing notes: Quantification of nucleated cells was approximated via reference gene primer amplification. Using immunoSEQ multiplex PCR, the repertoire was profiled, and TCRdb retains in-frame clones only, with some absent. D and trimming come from the DNA, and the V and J calls and clone size come from that table. Of 150,000 to 200,000 clones listed, around 82% are singletons. The study drew participants aged 18 to 89 years from roughly 25 US areas. Sample: PBMCs or T cells enriched from blood (not recorded which). The TCR comes from an older woman with acute COVID-19.

The CDR3 loop is CASSLGQGPDTQYF. DNA for the CDR3: TGCGCCAGCAGCCTGGGACAGGGGCCAGATACGCAGTATTTT. The rearrangement joins TRBV5-1 to TRBJ2-3; 10 nucleotides align to TRBD1. Germline V gene lookup returns CDR1 SGHRS and CDR2 YFSETQ. The CDR3 extends over 14 amino acids. With 4 bases clipped from V and 4 bases from J, the junction kept 3 bases outside the gene matches.